This T cell receptor (beta chain) was sequenced in a study of blood T cell repertoires in COVID-19. The overall study: Samples representing acute and convalescent COVID-19 were sourced from the United States, Italy and Spain. The cDNA or gDNA used as material had been derived from T cells, B-cell-depleted T cells, or PBMCs.

Methods used by the authors: Reference gene primer amplification gave estimated nucleated cell counts. Clones were read by immunoSEQ multiplex PCR, and TCRdb kept only the in-frame ones, dropping some. The V and J calls and the clone size are those of that table, but D and trimming were determined from the DNA. Of roughly 340,000 clones listed, 88% are singletons. CDR1 and CDR2 from the germline V gene are SGDLS and YYNGEE. V lost 4 bases and J lost 1, with 11 bases in between. The CDR3 consists of 14 residues. The material sequenced was peripheral blood. V gene TRBV9 combines with J gene TRBJ1-1; D may be TRBD1 (5 bases). The TCR originated in an older woman with COVID-19, enrolled during active disease. The CDR3: CASSPRGGNTEAFF. As DNA, the CDR3 is TGTGCCAGCAGCCCGAGGGGAGGGAACACTGAAGCTTTCTTT.